The source of this TCR beta chain is a study of blood T cell repertoires in COVID-19. Across the study: From the United States, Italy and Spain came samples of acute and convalescent COVID-19. PBMCs, B-cell-depleted T cells, or T cells provided the cDNA or gDNA that made up the material.

Method: immunoSEQ multiplex PCR; TCRdb's copy keeps in-frame clones and lacks some. This sample has some 150,000 clones, with around 81% found just once. Trimming took off 5 bases at V and 9 bases at J, with 17 bases between the two ends. The CDR3 is 13 amino acids. Germline CDR1 is GTSNPN and CDR2 is SVGIG (reference sequence). The sequence came from a woman in her fifties or sixties with active or convalescent COVID-19. Sequencing used peripheral blood. The genes are TRBV30 and TRBJ2-4, with unresolved D. CDR3 region: CAWAGSRVGIQYF. CDR3 DNA sequence: TGTGCCTGGGCCGGGTCCCGTGTAGGCATTCAGTACTTC.